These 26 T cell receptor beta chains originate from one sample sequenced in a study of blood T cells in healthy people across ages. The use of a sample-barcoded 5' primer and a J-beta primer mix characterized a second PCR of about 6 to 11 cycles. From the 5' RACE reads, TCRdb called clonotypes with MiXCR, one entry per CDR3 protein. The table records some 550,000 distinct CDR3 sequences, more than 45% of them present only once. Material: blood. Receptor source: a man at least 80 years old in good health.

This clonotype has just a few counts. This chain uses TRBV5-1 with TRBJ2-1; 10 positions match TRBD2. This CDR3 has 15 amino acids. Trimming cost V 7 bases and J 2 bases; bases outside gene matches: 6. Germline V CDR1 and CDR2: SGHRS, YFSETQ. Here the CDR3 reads CASGMGLATYNEQFF. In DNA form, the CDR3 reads TGCGCCAGCGGAATGGGACTAGCGACCTACAATGAGCAGTTCTTC.

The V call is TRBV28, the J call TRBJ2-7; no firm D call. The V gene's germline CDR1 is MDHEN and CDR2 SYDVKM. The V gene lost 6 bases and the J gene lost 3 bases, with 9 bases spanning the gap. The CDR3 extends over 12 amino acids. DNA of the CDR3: TGTGCCAGCAGCATTCTCCTCTACGAGCAGTACTTC. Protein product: CASSILLYEQYF.

CDR3 residues: CASSEGWSGEKLFF. The DNA for the CDR3 is TGCGCCAGCAGTGAGGGGTGGTCGGGTGAAAAACTGTTTTTT. V is TRBV10-2 and J is TRBJ1-4; D not certain. The germline CDR1 and CDR2 sequences are WSHSY and SAAADI. V lost 2 bases to trimming and J lost 7 bases, with 11 bases between them. This CDR3 is 14 amino acids long.

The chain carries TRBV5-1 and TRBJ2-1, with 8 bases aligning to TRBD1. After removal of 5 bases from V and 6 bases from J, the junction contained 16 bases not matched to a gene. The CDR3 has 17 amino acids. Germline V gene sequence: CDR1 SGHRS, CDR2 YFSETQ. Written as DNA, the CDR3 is TGCGCCAGCAGACACACACAGGGGGAGAGGCTCTTCAATGAGCAGTTCTTC. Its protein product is CASRHTQGERLFNEQFF.

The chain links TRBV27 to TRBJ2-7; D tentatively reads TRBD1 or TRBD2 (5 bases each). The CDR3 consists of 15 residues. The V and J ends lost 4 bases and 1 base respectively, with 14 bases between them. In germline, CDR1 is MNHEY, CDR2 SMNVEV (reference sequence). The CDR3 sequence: CASSSRDQPSYEQYF. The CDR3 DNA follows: TGTGCCAGCAGTTCCCGGGACCAGCCTTCCTACGAGCAGTACTTC.

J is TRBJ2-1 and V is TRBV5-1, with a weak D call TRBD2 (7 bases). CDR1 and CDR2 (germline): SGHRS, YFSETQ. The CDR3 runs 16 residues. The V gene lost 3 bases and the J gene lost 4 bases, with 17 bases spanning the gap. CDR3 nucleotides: TGCGCCAGCAGCTCCCTACAGGGAGGGGGATACAATGAGCAGTTCTTC. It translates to CASSSLQGGGYNEQFF.

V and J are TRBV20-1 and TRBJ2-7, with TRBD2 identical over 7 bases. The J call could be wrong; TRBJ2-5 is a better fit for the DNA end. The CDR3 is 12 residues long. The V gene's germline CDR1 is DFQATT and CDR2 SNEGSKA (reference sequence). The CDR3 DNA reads TGCAGTGCCCATGGACTAGGGGAGACCCAGTACTTC. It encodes CSAHGLGETQYF.

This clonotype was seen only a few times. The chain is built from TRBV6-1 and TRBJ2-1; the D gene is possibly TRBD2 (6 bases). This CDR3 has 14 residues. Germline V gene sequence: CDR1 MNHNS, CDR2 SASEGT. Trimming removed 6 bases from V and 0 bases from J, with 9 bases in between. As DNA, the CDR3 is TGTGCCAGCAGGCGGGATCCCTCCTACAATGAGCAGTTCTTC. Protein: CASRRDPSYNEQFF.

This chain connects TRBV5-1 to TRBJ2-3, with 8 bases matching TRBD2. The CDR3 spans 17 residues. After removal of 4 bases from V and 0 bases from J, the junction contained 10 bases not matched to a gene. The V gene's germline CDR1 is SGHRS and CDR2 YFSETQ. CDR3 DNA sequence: TGCGCCAGCAGCACGGGGGTACTAGCGGCGAGCACAGATACGCAGTATTTT. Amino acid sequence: CASSTGVLAASTDTQYF.

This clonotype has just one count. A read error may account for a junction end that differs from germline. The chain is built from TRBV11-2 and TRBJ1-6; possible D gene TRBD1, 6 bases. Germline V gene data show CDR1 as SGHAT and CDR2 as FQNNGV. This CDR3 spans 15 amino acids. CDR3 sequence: CASSLEPGTTSPLHF. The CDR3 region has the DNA TGTGCCAGCAGCCTAGAACCAGGGACAACTTCACCCCTCCACTTT. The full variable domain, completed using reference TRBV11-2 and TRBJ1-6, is EAGVAQSPRYKIIEKRQSVAFWCNPISGHATLYWYQQILGQGPKLLIQFQNNGVVDDSQLPKDRFSAERLKGVDSTLKIQPAKLEDSAVYLCASSLEPGTTSPLHFGNGTRLTVT.

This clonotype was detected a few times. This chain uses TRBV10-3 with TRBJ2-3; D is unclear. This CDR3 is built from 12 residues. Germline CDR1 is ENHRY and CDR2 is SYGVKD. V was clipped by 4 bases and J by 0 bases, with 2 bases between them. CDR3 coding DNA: TGTGCCATCAGTGCCAGCACAGATACGCAGTATTTT. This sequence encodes CAISASTDTQYF.

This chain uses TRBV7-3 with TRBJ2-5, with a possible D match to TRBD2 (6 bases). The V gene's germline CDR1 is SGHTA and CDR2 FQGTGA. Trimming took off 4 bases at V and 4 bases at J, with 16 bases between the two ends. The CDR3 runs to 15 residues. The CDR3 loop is CASSSSGSSGETQYF. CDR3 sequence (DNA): TGTGCCAGCAGCTCATCCGGGAGCAGTGGAGAGACCCAGTACTTC.

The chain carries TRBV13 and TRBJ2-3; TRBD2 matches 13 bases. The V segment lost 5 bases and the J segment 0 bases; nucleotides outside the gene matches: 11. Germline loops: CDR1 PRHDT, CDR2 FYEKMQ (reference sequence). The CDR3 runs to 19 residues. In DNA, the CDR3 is TGTGCCAGCAGCCGGGGCACTAGCGGGGGGGCTCTGAGCACAGATACGCAGTATTTT. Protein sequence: CASSRGTSGGALSTDTQYF.

CDR3 nucleotide sequence: TGTGCCATCAGTGAGGGGGACAGGGGGCAATATGGCTACACCTTC. It encodes CAISEGDRGQYGYTF. The rearrangement links TRBV10-3 to TRBJ1-2, with 12 bases identical to TRBD1. Trimming took 2 bases from V and 5 from J; bases not matched to a gene: 3. Germline V lookup: CDR1 ENHRY, CDR2 SYGVKD. This CDR3 contains 15 residues.

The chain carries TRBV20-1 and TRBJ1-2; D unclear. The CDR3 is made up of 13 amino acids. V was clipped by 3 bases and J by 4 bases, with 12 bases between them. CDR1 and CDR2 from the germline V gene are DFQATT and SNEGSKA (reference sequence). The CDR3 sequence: CSARAPVAYGYTF. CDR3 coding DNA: TGCAGTGCTAGGGCACCCGTTGCCTATGGCTACACCTTC.

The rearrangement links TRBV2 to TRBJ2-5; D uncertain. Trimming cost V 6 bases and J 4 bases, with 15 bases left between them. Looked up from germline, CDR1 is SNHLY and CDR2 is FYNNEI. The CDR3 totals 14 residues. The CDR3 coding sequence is TGTGCCAGCAGCCCCGTCACGGTGGGAGAGACCCAGTACTTC. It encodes CASSPVTVGETQYF.

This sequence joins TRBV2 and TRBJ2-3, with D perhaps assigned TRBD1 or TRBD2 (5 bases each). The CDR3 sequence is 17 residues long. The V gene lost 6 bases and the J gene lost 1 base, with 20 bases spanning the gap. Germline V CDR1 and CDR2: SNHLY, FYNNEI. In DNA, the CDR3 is TGTGCCAGCAGCCCTACCGGGACGGCCCTCCGCACAGATACGCAGTATTTT. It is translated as CASSPTGTALRTDTQYF.

CDR3 residues: CASSPLAGVSPKETQYF. DNA of the CDR3: TGCGCCAGCAGCCCTTTAGCGGGAGTCTCCCCGAAGGAGACCCAGTACTTC. The chain links TRBV5-1 to TRBJ2-7; 9 bases are shared with TRBD2. The DNA end favors TRBJ2-5, so the J call may be wrong. Germline V gene sequence: CDR1 SGHRS, CDR2 YFSETQ. The CDR3 contains 17 residues.

The CDR3 is CASTQGGYEQYF. CDR3 bases: TGTGCCAGCACCCAGGGGGGGTACGAGCAGTACTTC. V is TRBV12-3 or TRBV12-4 and J is TRBJ2-5; either TRBD1 or TRBD2 may fit D (7 bases each). The J call may be incorrect, as the DNA end agrees better with TRBJ2-7. The CDR3 totals 12 residues.

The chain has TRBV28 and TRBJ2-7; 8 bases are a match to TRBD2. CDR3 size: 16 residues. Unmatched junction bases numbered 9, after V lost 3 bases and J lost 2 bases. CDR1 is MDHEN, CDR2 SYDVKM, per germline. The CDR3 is CASSFAGTSWTYEQYF. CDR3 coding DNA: TGTGCCAGCAGTTTTGCGGGGACTAGTTGGACCTACGAGCAGTACTTC.

The DNA for the CDR3 is TGTGCCATCAAATTAGGGGGCACAGATACGCAGTATTTT. As protein: CAIKLGGTDTQYF. The V gene is TRBV10-3, the J gene TRBJ2-3; maybe TRBD1 (5 bases). The germline V and J ends were trimmed by 7 bases and 1 base, with 9 bases remaining between them. The germline V gene encodes CDR1 ENHRY and CDR2 SYGVKD. The length of the CDR3 is 13 residues.

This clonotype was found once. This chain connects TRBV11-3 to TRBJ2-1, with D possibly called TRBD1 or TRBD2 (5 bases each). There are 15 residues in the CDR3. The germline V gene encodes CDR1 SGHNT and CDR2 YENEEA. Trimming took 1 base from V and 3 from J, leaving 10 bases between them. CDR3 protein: CASSLGGGYYNEQFF. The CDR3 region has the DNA TGTGCCAGCAGCTTAGGTGGGGGATACTACAATGAGCAGTTCTTC.

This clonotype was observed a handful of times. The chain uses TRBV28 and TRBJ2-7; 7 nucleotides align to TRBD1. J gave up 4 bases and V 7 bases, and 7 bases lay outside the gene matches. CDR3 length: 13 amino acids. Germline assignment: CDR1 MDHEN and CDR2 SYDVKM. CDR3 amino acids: CASTRQGPYEQYF. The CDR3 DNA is TGTGCCAGCACTCGACAGGGTCCGTACGAGCAGTACTTC.

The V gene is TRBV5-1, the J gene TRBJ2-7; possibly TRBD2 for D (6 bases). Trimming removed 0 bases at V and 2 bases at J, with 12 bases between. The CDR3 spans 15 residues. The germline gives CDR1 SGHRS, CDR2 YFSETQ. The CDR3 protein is CASSLDGTHTYEQYF. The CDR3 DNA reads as TGCGCCAGCAGCTTGGACGGGACTCATACCTACGAGCAGTACTTC.

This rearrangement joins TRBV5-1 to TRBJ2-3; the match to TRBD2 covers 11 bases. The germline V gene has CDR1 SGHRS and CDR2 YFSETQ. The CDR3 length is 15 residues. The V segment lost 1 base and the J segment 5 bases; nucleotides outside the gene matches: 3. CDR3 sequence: CASSLSSGRGDTQYF. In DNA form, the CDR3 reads TGCGCCAGCAGCTTGAGTAGCGGGAGGGGAGATACGCAGTATTTT.

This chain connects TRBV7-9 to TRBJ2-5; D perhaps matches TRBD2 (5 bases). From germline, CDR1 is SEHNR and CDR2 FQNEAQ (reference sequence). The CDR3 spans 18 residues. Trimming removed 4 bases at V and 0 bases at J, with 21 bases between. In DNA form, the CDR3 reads TGTGCCAGCAGCTATGGACCTAGCACTTTAAAGTACCAAGAGACCCAGTACTTC. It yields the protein CASSYGPSTLKYQETQYF.